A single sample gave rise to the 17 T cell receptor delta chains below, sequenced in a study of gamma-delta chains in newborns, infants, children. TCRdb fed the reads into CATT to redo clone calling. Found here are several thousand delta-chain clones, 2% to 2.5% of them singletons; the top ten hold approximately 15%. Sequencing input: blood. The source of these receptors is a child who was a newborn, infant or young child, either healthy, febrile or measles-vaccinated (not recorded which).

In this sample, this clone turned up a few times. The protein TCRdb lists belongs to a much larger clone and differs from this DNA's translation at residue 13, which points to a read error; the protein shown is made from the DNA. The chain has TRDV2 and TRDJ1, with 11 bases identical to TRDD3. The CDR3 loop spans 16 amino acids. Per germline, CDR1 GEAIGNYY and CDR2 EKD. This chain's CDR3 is CACDPGGYSYTDELIF. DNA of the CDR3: TGTGCCTGTGACCCTGGGGGATACTCTTACACCGATGAACTCATCTTT.

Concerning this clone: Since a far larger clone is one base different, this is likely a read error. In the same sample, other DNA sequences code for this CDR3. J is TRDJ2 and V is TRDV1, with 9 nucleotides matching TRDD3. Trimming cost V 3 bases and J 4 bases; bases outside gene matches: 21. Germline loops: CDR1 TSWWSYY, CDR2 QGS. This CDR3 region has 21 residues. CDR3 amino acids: CALGELGLPPALGDSTAQLFF. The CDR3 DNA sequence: TGTGCTCTTGGGGAGCTAGGGCTTCCCCCGGCGCTGGGGGATTCGACAGCACAACTCTTCTTT.

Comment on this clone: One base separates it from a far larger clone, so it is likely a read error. CDR3 in amino acids: CACGRTGGSVSSWDTRQMFF. DNA for the CDR3: TGTGCCTGTGGCCGTACTGGGGGATCTGTAAGCTCCTGGGACACCCGACAGATGTTTTTC. The V and J genes are TRDV2 and TRDJ3, with 10 bases matching TRDD3. V trimming: 5 bases; J trimming: 0 bases; junction bases outside the gene matches: 12. Germline-derived CDR1 and CDR2 are GEAIGNYY and EKD. CDR3 length: 20 amino acids.

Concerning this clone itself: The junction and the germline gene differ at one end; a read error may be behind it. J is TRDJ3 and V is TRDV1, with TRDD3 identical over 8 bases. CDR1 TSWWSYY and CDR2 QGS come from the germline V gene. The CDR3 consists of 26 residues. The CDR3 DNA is TGTGCTCTCGGGGAACCTGGTCGCGGACCTACTTTACTGGGGGTCCCTCTCTCCTGGGACACCCGACAGATGTTTTTC. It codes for CALGEPGRGPTLLGVPLSWDTRQMFF.

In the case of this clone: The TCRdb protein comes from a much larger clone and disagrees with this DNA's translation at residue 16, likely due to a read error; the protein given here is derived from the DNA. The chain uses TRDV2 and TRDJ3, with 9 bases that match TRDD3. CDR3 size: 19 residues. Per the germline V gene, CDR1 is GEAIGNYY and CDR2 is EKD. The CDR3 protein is CACDTLNWGSSWDTRRMFF. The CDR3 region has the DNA TGTGCCTGTGACACGTTGAACTGGGGGAGCTCCTGGGACACCCGACGGATGTTTTTC.

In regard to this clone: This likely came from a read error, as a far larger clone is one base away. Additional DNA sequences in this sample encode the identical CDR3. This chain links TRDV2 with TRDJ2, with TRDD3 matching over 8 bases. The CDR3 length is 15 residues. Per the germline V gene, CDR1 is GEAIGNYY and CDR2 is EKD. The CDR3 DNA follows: TGTGCCTGTGACACCTTGGGGGATTTGACGGCACAACTCTTCTTT. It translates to CACDTLGDLTAQLFF.

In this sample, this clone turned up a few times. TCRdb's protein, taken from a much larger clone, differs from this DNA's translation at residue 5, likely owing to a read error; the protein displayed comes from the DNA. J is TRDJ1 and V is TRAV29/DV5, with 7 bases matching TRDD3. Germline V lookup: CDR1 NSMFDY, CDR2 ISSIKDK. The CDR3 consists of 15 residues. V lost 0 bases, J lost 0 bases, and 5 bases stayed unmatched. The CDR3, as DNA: TGTGCAGCAAGCGCTCTGGGGGCCTACACCGATAAACTCATCTTT. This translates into CAASALGAYTDKLIF.

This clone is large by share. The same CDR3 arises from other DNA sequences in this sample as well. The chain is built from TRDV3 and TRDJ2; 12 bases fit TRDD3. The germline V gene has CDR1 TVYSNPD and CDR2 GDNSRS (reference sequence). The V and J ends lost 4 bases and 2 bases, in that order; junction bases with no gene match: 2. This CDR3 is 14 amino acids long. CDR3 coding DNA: TGTGCCTCCCTGGGGGATACGTTGACAGCACAACTCTTCTTT. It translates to CASLGDTLTAQLFF.

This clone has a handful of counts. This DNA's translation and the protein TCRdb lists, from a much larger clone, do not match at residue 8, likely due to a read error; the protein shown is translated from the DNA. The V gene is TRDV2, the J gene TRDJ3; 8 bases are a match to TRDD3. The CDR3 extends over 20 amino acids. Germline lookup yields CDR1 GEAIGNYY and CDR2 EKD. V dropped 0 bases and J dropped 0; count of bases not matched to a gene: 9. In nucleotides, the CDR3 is TGTGCCTGTGACACCGTACTGAGGGATACGAGCTCCTGGGACACCCGACAGATGTTTTTC. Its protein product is CACDTVLRDTSSWDTRQMFF.

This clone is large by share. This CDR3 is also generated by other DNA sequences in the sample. The CDR3 DNA sequence: TGTGCTCTTGGGGAACGGGGGATAATGGCCCGTGGGCTCATCTTT. This gives the protein CALGERGIMARGLIF. V and J are TRDV1 and TRDJ1, with TRDD3 matching over 8 bases. CDR1 and CDR2 from the germline V gene are TSWWSYY and QGS. This CDR3 contains 15 residues. V lost 1 base and J lost 11; bases outside the gene matches: 12.

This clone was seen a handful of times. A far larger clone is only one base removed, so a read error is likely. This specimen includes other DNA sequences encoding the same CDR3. The CDR3 DNA sequence: TGTGCCTGCGACACGTTTACTGGGGGAAGCTCCTGGGACACCCGACAGATGTTTTTC. This sequence encodes CACDTFTGGSSWDTRQMFF. The chain recombines TRDV2 with TRDJ3, with 9 nucleotides matching TRDD3. The CDR3 sequence is 19 residues long. From germline, CDR1 is GEAIGNYY and CDR2 EKD.

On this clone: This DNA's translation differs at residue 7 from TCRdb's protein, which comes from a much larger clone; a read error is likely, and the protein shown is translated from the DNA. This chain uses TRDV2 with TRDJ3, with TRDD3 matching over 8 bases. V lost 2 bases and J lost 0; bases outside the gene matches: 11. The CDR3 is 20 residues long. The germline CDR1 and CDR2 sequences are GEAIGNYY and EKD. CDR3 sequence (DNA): TGTGCCTGTGACAGACTGAGGGATACGCGGAGCTCCTGGGACACCCGACAGATGTTTTTC. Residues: CACDRLRDTRSSWDTRQMFF.

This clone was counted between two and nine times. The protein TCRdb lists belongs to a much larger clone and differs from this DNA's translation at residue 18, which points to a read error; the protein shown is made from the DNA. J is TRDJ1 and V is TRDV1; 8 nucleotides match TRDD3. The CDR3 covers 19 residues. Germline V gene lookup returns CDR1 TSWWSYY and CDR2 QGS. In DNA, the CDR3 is TGTGCTCTTGGGGACCTAACCGACCTTCCCCGGGGGATAGAAGGTAAACTCACCTTT. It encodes CALGDLTDLPRGIEGKLTF.

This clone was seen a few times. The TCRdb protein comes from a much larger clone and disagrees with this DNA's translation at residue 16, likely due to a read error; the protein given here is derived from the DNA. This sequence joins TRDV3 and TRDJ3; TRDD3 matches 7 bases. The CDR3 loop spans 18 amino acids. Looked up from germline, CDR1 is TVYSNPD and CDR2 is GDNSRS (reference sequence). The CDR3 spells CAFSTGDARSWDTRQVFF. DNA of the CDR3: TGTGCCTTTAGTACGGGGGATGCCCGGTCCTGGGACACCCGACAGGTGTTTTTC.

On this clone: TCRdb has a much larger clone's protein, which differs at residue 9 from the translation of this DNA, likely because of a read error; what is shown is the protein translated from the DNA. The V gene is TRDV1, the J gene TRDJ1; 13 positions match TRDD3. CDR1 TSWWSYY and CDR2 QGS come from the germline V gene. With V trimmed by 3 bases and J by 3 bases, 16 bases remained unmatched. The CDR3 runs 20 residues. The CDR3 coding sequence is TGTGCTCTTGGGGAGGTAGATTCCCTCCTACTGGGGGATACGCCCGATAAACTCATCTTT. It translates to CALGEVDSLLLGDTPDKLIF.

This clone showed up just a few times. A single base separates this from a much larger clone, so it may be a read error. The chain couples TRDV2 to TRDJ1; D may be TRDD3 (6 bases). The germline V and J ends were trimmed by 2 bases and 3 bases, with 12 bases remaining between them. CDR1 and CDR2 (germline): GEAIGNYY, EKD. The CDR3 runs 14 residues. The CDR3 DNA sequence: TGTGCCTGTGACAGGAGGGGATCCCCCGATAAACTCATCTTT. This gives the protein CACDRRGSPDKLIF.

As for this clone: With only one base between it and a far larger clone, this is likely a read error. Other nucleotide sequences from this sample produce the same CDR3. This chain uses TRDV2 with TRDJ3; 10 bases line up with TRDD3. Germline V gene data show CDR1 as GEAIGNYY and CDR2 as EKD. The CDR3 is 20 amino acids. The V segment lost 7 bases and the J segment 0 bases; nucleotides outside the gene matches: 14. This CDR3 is CACDRTGGSVSSWDTRQMFF. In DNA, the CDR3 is TGTGCCTGCGACCGTACTGGGGGATCTGTAAGCTCCTGGGACACCCGACAGATGTTTTTC.